A few counts support the clone carrying this T cell receptor beta chain. Its antigen is as yet unknown. These data originate in a study of T-cell memory formation after mild COVID-19. Overall study results and limits: CM and EM subsets held most contracting CD4+ clones; EMRA held CD8+ ones.

Using its own MiXCR run on the 5' RACE reads, TCRdb lists one record per CDR3 protein. The repertoire holds 430,000 or so distinct CDR3 sequences, with around 25% as singletons. This CDR3 is 15 amino acids long. Germline-derived CDR1 and CDR2 are MNHEY and SMNVEV (reference sequence). Trimming took 5 bases from V and 0 from J, leaving 12 bases between them. The origin of this receptor is an adult woman who had mild COVID-19 (a few samples of this study predate the infection). Cell type and time point are not known. The rearrangement links TRBV27 to TRBJ2-3; D gene uncertain. Sequenced sample: PBMCs or a T cell subset sorted from them (not recorded which). DNA of the CDR3: TGTGCCAGCAGTCCCTTCGGAGAGAGCACAGATACGCAGTATTTT. It is translated as CASSPFGESTDTQYF.